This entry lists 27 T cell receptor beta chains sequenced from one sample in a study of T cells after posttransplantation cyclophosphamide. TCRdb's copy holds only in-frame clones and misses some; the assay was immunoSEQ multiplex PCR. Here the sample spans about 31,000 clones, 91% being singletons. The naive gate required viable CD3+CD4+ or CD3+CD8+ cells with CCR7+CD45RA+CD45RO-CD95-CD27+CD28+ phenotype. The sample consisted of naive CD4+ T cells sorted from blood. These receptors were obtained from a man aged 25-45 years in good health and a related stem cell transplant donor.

CDR3 residues: CASSPIGVAQDEQYF. In nucleotides, the CDR3 is TGCGCCAGCAGCCCAATCGGGGTCGCTCAGGACGAGCAGTACTTC. V is TRBV4-1 and J is TRBJ2-7, with a tentative D call TRBD2 (5 bases). This CDR3 comprises 15 residues. V was trimmed by 4 bases and J by 5 bases, leaving 18 bases between them. Germline assignment: CDR1 MGHRA and CDR2 YSYEKL.

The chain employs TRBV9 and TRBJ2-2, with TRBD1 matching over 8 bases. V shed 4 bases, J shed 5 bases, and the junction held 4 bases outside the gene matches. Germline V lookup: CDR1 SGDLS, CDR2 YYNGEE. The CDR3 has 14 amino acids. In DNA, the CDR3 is TGTGCCAGCAGCCCTAGGACAGGGACCGGGGAGCTGTTTTTT. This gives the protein CASSPRTGTGELFF.

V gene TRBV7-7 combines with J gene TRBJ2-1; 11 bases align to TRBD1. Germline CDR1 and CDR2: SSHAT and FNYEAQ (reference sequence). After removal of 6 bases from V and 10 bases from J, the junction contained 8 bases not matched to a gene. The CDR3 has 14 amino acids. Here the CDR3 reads CASSQGQGAQEQFF. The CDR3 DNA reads TGTGCCAGCAGTCAAGGACAGGGGGCTCAAGAGCAGTTCTTC.

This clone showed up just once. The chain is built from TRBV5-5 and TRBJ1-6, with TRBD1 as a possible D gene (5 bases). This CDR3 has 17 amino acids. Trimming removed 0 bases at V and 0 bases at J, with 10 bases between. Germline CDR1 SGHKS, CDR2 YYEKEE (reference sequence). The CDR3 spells CASSLATGGSYNSPLHF. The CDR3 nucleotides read TGTGCCAGCAGCTTGGCCACGGGGGGCTCCTATAATTCACCCCTCCACTTT. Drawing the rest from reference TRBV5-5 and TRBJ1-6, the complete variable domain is DAGVTQSPTHLIKTRGQQVTLRCSPISGHKSVSWYQQVLGQGPQFIFQYYEKEERGRGNFPDRFSARQFPNYSSELNVNALLLGDSALYLCASSLATGGSYNSPLHFGNGTRLTVT.

CDR3 bases: TGTGCCAGCAGTTACTCGGCAGGGTCCTACAATGAGCAGTTCTTC. This gives the protein CASSYSAGSYNEQFF. This chain joins TRBV6-5 and TRBJ2-1; TRBD1 is a possible D gene (5 bases). The germline CDR1 and CDR2 sequences are MNHEY and SVGAGI. The CDR3 spans 15 residues. Trimming took off 0 bases at V and 1 base at J, with 7 bases between the two ends.

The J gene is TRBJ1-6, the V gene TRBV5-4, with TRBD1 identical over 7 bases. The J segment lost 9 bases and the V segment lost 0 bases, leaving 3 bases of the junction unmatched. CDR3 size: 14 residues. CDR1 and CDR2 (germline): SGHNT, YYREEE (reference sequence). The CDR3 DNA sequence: TGTGCCAGCAGCTTGGAGGGGGCCGTTTCACCCCTCCACTTT. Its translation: CASSLEGAVSPLHF.

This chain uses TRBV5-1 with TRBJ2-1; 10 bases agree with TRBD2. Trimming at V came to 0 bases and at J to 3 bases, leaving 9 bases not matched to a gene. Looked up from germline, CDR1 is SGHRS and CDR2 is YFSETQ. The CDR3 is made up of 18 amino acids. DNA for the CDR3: TGCGCCAGCAGCTTGGCCCGGGGTAGCGGGGGGTACTACAATGAGCAGTTCTTC. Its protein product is CASSLARGSGGYYNEQFF.

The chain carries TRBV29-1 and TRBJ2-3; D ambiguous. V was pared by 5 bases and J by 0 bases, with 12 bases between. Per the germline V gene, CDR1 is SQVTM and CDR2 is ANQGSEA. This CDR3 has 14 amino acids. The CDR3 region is CSVQAGTSTDTQYF. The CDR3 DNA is TGCAGCGTTCAAGCAGGTACTAGCACAGATACGCAGTATTTT.

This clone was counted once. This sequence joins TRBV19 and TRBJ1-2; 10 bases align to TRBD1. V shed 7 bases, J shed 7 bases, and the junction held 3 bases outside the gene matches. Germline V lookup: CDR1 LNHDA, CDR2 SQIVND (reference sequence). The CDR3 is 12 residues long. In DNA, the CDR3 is TGTGCCAGTATTGGACAGGGGGTTGGCTACACCTTC. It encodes CASIGQGVGYTF.

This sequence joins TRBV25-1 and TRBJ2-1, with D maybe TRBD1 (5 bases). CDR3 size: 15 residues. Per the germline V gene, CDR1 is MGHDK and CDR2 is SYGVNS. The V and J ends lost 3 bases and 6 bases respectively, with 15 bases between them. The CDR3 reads CASSDRVLLLNEQFF. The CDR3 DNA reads TGTGCCAGCAGTGACAGGGTCTTACTACTCAATGAGCAGTTCTTC.

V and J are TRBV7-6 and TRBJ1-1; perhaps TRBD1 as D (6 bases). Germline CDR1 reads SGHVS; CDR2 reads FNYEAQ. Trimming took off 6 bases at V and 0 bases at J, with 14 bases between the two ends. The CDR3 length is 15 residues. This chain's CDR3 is CASRPNTGLNTEAFF. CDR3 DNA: TGTGCCAGCAGACCCAATACAGGGCTGAACACTGAAGCTTTCTTT.

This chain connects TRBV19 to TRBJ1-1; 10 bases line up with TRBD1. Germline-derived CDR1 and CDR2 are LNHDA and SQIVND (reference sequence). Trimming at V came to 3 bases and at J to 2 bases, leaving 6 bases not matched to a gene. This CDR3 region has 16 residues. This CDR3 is CASSILTGGENTEAFF. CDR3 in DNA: TGTGCCAGTAGTATCTTGACAGGGGGCGAAAACACTGAAGCTTTCTTT.

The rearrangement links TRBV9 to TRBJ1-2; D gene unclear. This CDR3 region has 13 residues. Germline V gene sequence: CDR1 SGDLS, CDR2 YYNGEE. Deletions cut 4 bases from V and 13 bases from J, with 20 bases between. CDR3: CASSRKEGDPGTF. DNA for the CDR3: TGTGCCAGCAGCCGTAAAGAGGGCGACCCGGGCACCTTC.

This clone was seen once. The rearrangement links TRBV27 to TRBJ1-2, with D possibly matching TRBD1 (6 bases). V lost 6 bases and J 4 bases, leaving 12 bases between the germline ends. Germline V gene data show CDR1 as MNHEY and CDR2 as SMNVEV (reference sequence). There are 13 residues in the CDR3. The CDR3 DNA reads TGTGCCAGCAGCCAAGGGGGGGCCTATGGCTACACCTTC. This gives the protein CASSQGGAYGYTF.

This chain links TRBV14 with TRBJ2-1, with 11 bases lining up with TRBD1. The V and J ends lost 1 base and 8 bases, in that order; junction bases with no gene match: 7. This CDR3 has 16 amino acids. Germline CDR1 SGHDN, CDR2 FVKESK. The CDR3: CASSQGRGQGDYEQFF. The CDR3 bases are TGTGCCAGCAGCCAAGGCCGGGGACAGGGGGACTATGAGCAGTTCTTC.

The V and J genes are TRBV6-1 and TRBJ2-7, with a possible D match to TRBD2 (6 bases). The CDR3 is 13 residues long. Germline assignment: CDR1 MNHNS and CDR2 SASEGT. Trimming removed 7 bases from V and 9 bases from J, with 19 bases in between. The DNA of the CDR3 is TGTGCCAGCACCCAACAATATTCGGGGGTGCAGTACTTC. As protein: CASTQQYSGVQYF.

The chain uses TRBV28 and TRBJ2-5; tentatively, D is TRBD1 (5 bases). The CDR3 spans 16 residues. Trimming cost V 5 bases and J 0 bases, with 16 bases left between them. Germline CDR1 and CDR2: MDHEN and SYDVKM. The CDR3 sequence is CASSPRVPPYQETQYF. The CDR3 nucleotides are TGTGCCAGCAGTCCCAGGGTTCCCCCGTACCAAGAGACCCAGTACTTC.

CDR3 DNA: TGTGCCAGCAGTCCTGGGACAGGGGAGGAAAAACTGTTTTTT. It yields the protein CASSPGTGEEKLFF. The chain uses TRBV4-2 and TRBJ1-4, with TRBD1 matching 10 bases. After removal of 6 bases from V and 8 bases from J, the junction contained 6 bases not matched to a gene. The CDR3 runs 14 residues. Germline values: CDR1 LGHNA, CDR2 YNFKEQ.

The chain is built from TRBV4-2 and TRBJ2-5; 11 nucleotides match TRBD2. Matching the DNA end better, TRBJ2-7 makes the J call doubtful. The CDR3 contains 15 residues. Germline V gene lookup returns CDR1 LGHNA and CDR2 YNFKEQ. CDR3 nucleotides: TGTGCCAGCAGCCAAGGGCGGACTAGCGGGTACGAGCAGTACTTC. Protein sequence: CASSQGRTSGYEQYF.

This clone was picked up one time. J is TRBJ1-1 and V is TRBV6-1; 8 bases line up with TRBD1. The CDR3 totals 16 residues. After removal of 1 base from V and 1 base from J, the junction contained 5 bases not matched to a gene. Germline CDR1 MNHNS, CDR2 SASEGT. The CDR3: CASSEVGQVWNTEAFF. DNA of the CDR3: TGTGCCAGCAGTGAAGTGGGACAGGTATGGAACACTGAAGCTTTCTTT.

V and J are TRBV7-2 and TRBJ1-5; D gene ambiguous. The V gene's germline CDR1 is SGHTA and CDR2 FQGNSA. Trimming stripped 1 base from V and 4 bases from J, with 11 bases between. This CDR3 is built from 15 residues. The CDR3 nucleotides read TGTGCCAGCAGCTTAGTGCTCGGCGGTAATCAGCCCCAGCATTTT. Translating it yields CASSLVLGGNQPQHF.

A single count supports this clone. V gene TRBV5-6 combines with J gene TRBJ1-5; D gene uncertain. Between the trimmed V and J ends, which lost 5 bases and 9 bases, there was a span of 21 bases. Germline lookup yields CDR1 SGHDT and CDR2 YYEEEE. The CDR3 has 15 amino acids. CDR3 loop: CASRMGTDSTLPQHF. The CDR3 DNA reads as TGTGCCAGCAGGATGGGAACGGACTCCACATTGCCCCAGCATTTT. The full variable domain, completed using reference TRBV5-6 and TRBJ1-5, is DAGVTQSPTHLIKTRGQQVTLRCSPKSGHDTVSWYQQALGQGPQFIFQYYEEEERQRGNFPDRFSGHQFPNYSSELNVNALLLGDSALYLCASRMGTDSTLPQHFGDGTRLSIL.

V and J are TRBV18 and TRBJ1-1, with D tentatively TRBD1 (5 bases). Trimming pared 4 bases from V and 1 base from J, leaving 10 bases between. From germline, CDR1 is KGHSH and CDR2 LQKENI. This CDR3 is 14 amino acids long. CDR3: CASSQKTGNTEAFF. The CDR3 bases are TGTGCCAGCTCACAGAAAACAGGGAACACTGAAGCTTTCTTT.

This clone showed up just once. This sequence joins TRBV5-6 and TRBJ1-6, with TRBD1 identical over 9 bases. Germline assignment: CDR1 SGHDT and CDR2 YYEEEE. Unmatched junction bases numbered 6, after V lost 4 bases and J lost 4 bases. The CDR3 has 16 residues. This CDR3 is CASSRDRARYNSPLHF. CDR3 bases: TGTGCCAGCAGCCGGGACAGGGCAAGATATAATTCACCCCTCCACTTT.

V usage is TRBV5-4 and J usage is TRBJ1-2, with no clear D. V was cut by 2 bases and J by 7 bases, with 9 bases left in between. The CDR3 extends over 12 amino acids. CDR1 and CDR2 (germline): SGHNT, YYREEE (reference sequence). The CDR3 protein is CASSLVRLGYTF. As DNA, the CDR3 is TGTGCCAGCAGCTTAGTCAGACTTGGCTACACCTTC.

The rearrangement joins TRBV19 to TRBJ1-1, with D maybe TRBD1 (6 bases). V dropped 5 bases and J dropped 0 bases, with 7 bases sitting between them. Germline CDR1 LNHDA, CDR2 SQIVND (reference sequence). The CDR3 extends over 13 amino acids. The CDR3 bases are TGTGCCAGTAGTGGACAGTTGAACACTGAAGCTTTCTTT. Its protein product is CASSGQLNTEAFF.

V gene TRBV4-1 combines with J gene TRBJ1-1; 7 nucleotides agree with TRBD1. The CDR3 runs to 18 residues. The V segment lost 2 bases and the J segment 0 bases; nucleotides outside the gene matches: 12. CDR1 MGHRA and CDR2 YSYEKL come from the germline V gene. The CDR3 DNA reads TGCGCCAGCAGCCAAAAATCCCCGGGACAGCTCATGAACACTGAAGCTTTCTTT. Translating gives CASSQKSPGQLMNTEAFF.